The clone carrying this T cell receptor (beta chain) was recorded at least ten times. The source of the sample is a study of human T cells and chemical hapten exposure. The overall study: A 2 cm by 2 cm inner upper arm patch received 2% DPC for sensitization.

Germline trimming cut 7 bases from V and 4 bases from J; bases unmatched to any gene: 13. This CDR3 has 17 amino acids. In germline, CDR1 is SEHNR, CDR2 FQNEAQ (reference sequence). MiXCR, run by TCRdb on the RACE reads, gives a single entry per CDR3 protein. In the table there are 180,000 or so distinct CDR3 sequences, about 14% of which are singletons. Time point meaning: patch test 1, 2 weeks after DPC sensitization. The treatment denotes: therapeutic diphenylcyclopropenone sensitization with weekly scalp DPC. Drawing of blood took place ahead of applying each patch test. Sequencing used whole blood, obtained in connection with sensitization to the hapten diphenylcyclopropenone (DPC). The J gene is TRBJ2-2, the V gene TRBV7-9; TRBD2 matches 9 bases. The TCR was taken from a woman in her twenties or thirties with alopecia areata. Some clones in this sample may be carry-over from other donors' samples. The chain's CDR3 is CASTQGVSGSFTGELFF. CDR3 DNA sequence: TGTGCCAGCACCCAAGGTGTTAGCGGGAGTTTCACCGGGGAGCTGTTTTTT.